Listed below are T cell receptor beta chains from one sample, sequenced in a study of T-cell reconstitution after alpha-beta-depleted transplantation in children. Using its own MiXCR run on the PCR reads, TCRdb lists one record per CDR3 protein. The data hold about 690,000 distinct CDR3 sequences, with roughly 17% observed a single time. The source material was PBMCs from the stem cell graft donor, sampled from the stem cell graft. The receptors stem from a human donor who donated a stem cell graft to a child with acute myeloid leukemia. Each CDR3 is given with its conserved first and last residue. Each record gives: J gene, V gene, D gene, clone size, CDR3 DNA, CDR3 protein. A D gene is named only where the DNA matches it firmly. Rows may omit the clone size; those that give it use once, few, many or a size class.

TRBJ2-2	TRBV7-2	NA	NA	TGTGCCAGCGAAGGGGGGGTGGCCACCGGGGAGCTGTTTTTT	CASEGGVATGELFF
TRBJ2-3	TRBV25-1	NA	NA	TGTGCCAGCTCCTCCTTTAGAGGGAACACAGATACGCAGTATTTT	CASSSFRGNTDTQYF
TRBJ1-4	TRBV20-1	TRBD1	many	TGCAGTGTATGGGACAGGGCTGAAAAACTGTTTTTT	CSVWDRAEKLFF
TRBJ1-3	TRBV12-3/TRBV12-4	NA	many	TGTGCCAGCGTGGACGGAAGCCTCTCTGGAAACACCATATATTTT	CASVDGSLSGNTIYF
TRBJ1-2	TRBV29-1	NA	NA	TGCAGCGTTGAACAGGGGAGCTATGGCTACACCTTC	CSVEQGSYGYTF
TRBJ2-2	TRBV5-1	TRBD2	NA	TGCGCCAGCAGCCCCACTAGCGGGGGGGCCGGGGAGCTGTTTTTT	CASSPTSGGAGELFF
TRBJ2-7	TRBV6-2/TRBV6-3	NA	few	TGTGCCAGCACCACCTCAGGGACATCGTACTACGAGCAGTACTTC	CASTTSGTSYYEQYF
TRBJ1-2	TRBV5-6	TRBD1	many	TGTGCCAGCTTCTTGACAGGGGGGACTAACTATGGCTACACCTTC	CASFLTGGTNYGYTF
TRBJ1-3	TRBV20-1	NA	NA	TGCAGTGCTAGAGCCCCCGGGGGAAGAAACACCATATATTTT	CSARAPGGRNTIYF
TRBJ2-7	TRBV24-1	TRBD2	few	TGTGCCACCTCTCCCAGTTTAGCGGGGCGGCTCTACGAGCAGTACTTC	CATSPSLAGRLYEQYF
TRBJ1-1	TRBV5-1	NA	NA	TGCGCCAGCAGCCCCCGTCAAGGGACTGAAGCTTTCTTT	CASSPRQGTEAFF
TRBJ2-7	TRBV5-6	TRBD2	NA	TGTGCCAGCAGCGGGACCCTCGGACTAGCGGGGGGCCCCTCCTACGAGCAGTACTTC	CASSGTLGLAGGPSYEQYF
TRBJ1-1	TRBV18	NA	few	TGTGCCAGCTCAAAGTCGGGGACGGATACTATTGAAGCTTTCTTT	CASSKSGTDTIEAFF
TRBJ1-5	TRBV5-4	NA	NA	TGTGCCAGCAGCCTAAAGTCAGGCCCCTATAGCAATCAGCCCCAGCATTTT	CASSLKSGPYSNQPQHF
TRBJ1-5	TRBV12-3/TRBV12-4	NA	few	TGTGCCAGCAGGGGTACAGGTTATAGCAATCAGCCCCAGCATTTT	CASRGTGYSNQPQHF
TRBJ2-7	TRBV4-3	NA	many	TGCGCCAGCAGCCAAGATCGTCGGAGGCAAGGGGTCGAGCAGTACTTC	CASSQDRRRQGVEQYF
TRBJ2-7	TRBV20-1	TRBD2	many	TGCAGTGCTACCGGGACTAGTTCGTACGAGCAGTACTTC	CSATGTSSYEQYF
TRBJ2-7	TRBV7-2	TRBD1	many	TGTGCCAGCAGCACGGGACAGTCTGGCGAGCAGTACTTC	CASSTGQSGEQYF
TRBJ1-4	TRBV25-1	NA	few	TGTGCCAGCAGTGAATCGGGCTATGGTGAAAAACTGTTTTTT	CASSESGYGEKLFF
TRBJ1-2	TRBV24-1	TRBD1	NA	TGTGCCACCAGTGACTCCGACAGGGGGGATGGCTACACCTTC	CATSDSDRGDGYTF
TRBJ2-7	TRBV7-2	TRBD2	many	TGTGCCAGCAGCTTAGCGCCAGCGGGGGGATACGAGCAGTACTTC	CASSLAPAGGYEQYF
TRBJ1-5	TRBV4-1	NA	NA	TGCGCCAGCAGCCAAGGAGGGTCTGAACAGCCCCAGCATTTT	CASSQGGSEQPQHF
TRBJ1-2	TRBV20-1	NA	many	TGCAGTGCTAGATGGGACACCCTTAACTATGGCTACACCTTC	CSARWDTLNYGYTF
TRBJ2-2	TRBV7-2	TRBD1	NA	TGTGCCAGCAGCCTAAACAGGGGGCCGGACACCGGGGAGCTGTTTTTT	CASSLNRGPDTGELFF
TRBJ2-1	TRBV10-2	TRBD1	few	TGCGCCACCCTGGTGACAGGGCTTGATTCGCTTACCTACAATGAGCAGTTCTTC	CATLVTGLDSLTYNEQFF
TRBJ2-7	TRBV12-3/TRBV12-4	NA	NA	TGTGCCAGCAGAGCGGGCGGGTGCGGCGAGCAGTACTTC	CASRAGGCGEQYF
TRBJ2-1	TRBV12-3/TRBV12-4	TRBD2	NA	TGTGCCAGCAGTTTAGCGGACGGGAAGTCTAGCGGTGACAATGAGCAGTTCTTC	CASSLADGKSSGDNEQFF
TRBJ2-5	TRBV30	NA	NA	TGTGCCTGGAGTGAAAGCGCGACAGTGGGGTACCAAGAGACCCAGTACTTC	CAWSESATVGYQETQYF
TRBJ2-5	TRBV7-9	NA	NA	TGTGCCAGCAGCTCACCGACAAGGGGCATGGAGACCCAGTACTTC	CASSSPTRGMETQYF
TRBJ1-2	TRBV12-3/TRBV12-4	NA	few	TGTGCCAGCAGCCCGGTGGGTGGCTACACCTTC	CASSPVGGYTF
TRBJ1-2	TRBV20-1	NA	many	TGCAGTGCACCGGGGGGGGATTTCTATGGCTACACCTTC	CSAPGGDFYGYTF
TRBJ1-1	TRBV6-5	NA	few	TGTGCCAGCAGTTATTCAGGACAGCCGAACACTGAAGCTTTCTTT	CASSYSGQPNTEAFF
TRBJ2-1	TRBV7-7	NA	NA	TGTGCCAGCAGCTTAGATTCGAGGGGCCGTCAGTTCTTC	CASSLDSRGRQFF
TRBJ2-5	TRBV5-1	NA	few	TGCGCCAGCAGCCTGGAGAGGGCAGGAGAGACCCAGTACTTC	CASSLERAGETQYF
TRBJ1-6	TRBV10-3	TRBD1	NA	TGTGCCATCAGTGAGTCGTTACAGGGGCCCCTCCACTTT	CAISESLQGPLHF
TRBJ2-2	TRBV20-1	NA	few	TGCTGTGCTAGAAACGAGGGGGGCCCCTGGAGGACCGGGGAGCTGTTTTTT	CCARNEGGPWRTGELFF
TRBJ1-5	TRBV4-1	NA	NA	TGCGCCAGCAGCCATGGCGATCAGCCCCAGCATTTT	CASSHGDQPQHF
TRBJ2-1	TRBV4-2	TRBD2	NA	TGTGCCAGCAGCCCAGAGGTAGCGGGGGGTTACAATGAGCAGTTCTTC	CASSPEVAGGYNEQFF
TRBJ2-7	TRBV11-2	TRBD2	NA	TGTGCCAGCAGCCCATCGGGACTAGCGGGGGGGGACTACGAGCAGTACTTC	CASSPSGLAGGDYEQYF
TRBJ2-5	TRBV7-9	TRBD2	NA	TGTGCCAGCAGCTTAGAACTCGGCGGGGGACAAGAGACCCAGTACTTC	CASSLELGGGQETQYF
TRBJ1-4	TRBV15	NA	many	TGTGCCACCAGCAGAGATGGCAGGGGAGGTGAAAAACTGTTTTTT	CATSRDGRGGEKLFF
TRBJ2-7	TRBV20-1	TRBD1	many	TGCAGTGCTAGAGATTTTGGACAGGGGTCCTACGAGCAGTACTTC	CSARDFGQGSYEQYF
TRBJ2-5	TRBV20-1	TRBD2	many	TGCAGTGCTATAGAGGGAGCTAGCGGGGCCCTAGAGACCCAGTACTTC	CSAIEGASGALETQYF
TRBJ2-2	TRBV5-1	NA	few	TGCGCCAGCAGCCCCGGCAGGCCAAACACCGGGGAGCTGTTTTTT	CASSPGRPNTGELFF
TRBJ2-1	TRBV12-3/TRBV12-4	NA	few	TGTGCCAGCATTTCCCGGGACACTGGCTCCTACAATGAGCAGTTCTTC	CASISRDTGSYNEQFF
TRBJ2-5	TRBV20-1	NA	many	TGCAGTGCTAGAGATTGGCGGGAGACCCAGTACTTC	CSARDWRETQYF
TRBJ1-5	TRBV7-9	NA	NA	TGTGCCAGCAGCCCAGGGACCAATCAGCCCCAGCATTTT	CASSPGTNQPQHF
TRBJ1-1	TRBV20-1	NA	many	TGCAGTATACGGTGGAACACTGAAGCTTTCTTT	CSIRWNTEAFF
TRBJ2-6	TRBV10-3	NA	many	TGTGCCATCAGTGAGCCCTCCCCTGGGGCCAACGTCCTGACTTTC	CAISEPSPGANVLTF
TRBJ2-5	TRBV27	TRBD1	few	TGTGCCAGCAGTAATTCCGGGACAGAAGAGACCCAGTACTTC	CASSNSGTEETQYF
TRBJ2-2	TRBV20-1	NA	NA	TGCAGTGCTAGGCCTGTGAACACCGGGGAGCTGTTTTTT	CSARPVNTGELFF
TRBJ1-5	TRBV20-1	NA	NA	TGCAGTGCTAGAGATGTCCAGCCCAATCAGCCCCAGCATTTT	CSARDVQPNQPQHF
TRBJ1-1	TRBV13	NA	many	TGTGCCAGCAGCTCACCCAGGGTGAACACTGAAGCTTTCTTT	CASSSPRVNTEAFF
TRBJ2-3	TRBV7-2	TRBD2	NA	TGTGCCAGCAGCGGACTAGCGGGGGGTCCTAGCACAGATACGCAGTATTTT	CASSGLAGGPSTDTQYF
TRBJ2-3	TRBV7-9	NA	NA	TGTGCCACCCTGAAGAAAGGGTACGGAGATACGCAGTATTTT	CATLKKGYGDTQYF
TRBJ2-1	TRBV24-1	TRBD2	few	TGTGCCACCAGTGATCGTCGGTTTCTAGCGGAACATCAGGAGCAGTTCTTC	CATSDRRFLAEHQEQFF
TRBJ2-3	TRBV10-3	TRBD2	many	TGTGCCATCAGTGAACTAGCGGGATCAGATACGCAGTATTTT	CAISELAGSDTQYF
TRBJ2-7	TRBV9	TRBD1	NA	TGTGCCAGCAGCGTAGAGGGGACAGAAAACGAGCAGTACTTC	CASSVEGTENEQYF
TRBJ1-5	TRBV6-2/TRBV6-3	TRBD1	NA	TGTGCCAGCAGTTACCCGACAGGGATCGGCGATCAGCCCCAGCATTTT	CASSYPTGIGDQPQHF
TRBJ1-1	TRBV20-1	NA	many	TGCAGTGCTAGGGTCGCGGGTGGTTTGAACACTGAAGCTTTCTTT	CSARVAGGLNTEAFF